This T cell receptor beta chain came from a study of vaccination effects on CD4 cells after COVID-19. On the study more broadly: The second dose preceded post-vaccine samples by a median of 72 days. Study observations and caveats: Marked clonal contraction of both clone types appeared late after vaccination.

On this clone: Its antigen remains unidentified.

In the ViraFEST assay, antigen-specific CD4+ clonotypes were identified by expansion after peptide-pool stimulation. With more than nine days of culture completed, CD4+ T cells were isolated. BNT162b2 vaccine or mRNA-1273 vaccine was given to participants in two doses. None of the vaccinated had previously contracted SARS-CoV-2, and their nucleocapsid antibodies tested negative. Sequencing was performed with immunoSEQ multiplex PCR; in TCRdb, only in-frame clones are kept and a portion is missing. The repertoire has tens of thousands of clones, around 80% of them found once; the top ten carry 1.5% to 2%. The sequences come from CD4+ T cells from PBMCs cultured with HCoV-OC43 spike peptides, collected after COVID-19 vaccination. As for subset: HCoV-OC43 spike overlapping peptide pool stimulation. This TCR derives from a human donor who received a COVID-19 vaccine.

CDR3 amino acids: CASSLSRGDTDTQYF. The DNA for the CDR3 is TGCGCCAGCAGCTTGTCCCGGGGGGACACAGATACGCAGTATTTT. The chain combines TRBV5-1 with TRBJ2-3; 7 positions agree with TRBD2. Trimming took 1 base from V and 2 from J; bases not matched to a gene: 4. CDR1 is SGHRS and CDR2 is YFSETQ in the germline V gene. CDR3 size: 15 residues. The full variable domain, completed using reference TRBV5-1 and TRBJ2-3, is KAGVTQTPRYLIKTRGQQVTLSCSPISGHRSVSWYQQTPGQGLQFLFEYFSETQRNKGNFPGRFSGRQFSNSRSEMNVSTLELGDSALYLCASSLSRGDTDTQYFGPGTRLTVL.